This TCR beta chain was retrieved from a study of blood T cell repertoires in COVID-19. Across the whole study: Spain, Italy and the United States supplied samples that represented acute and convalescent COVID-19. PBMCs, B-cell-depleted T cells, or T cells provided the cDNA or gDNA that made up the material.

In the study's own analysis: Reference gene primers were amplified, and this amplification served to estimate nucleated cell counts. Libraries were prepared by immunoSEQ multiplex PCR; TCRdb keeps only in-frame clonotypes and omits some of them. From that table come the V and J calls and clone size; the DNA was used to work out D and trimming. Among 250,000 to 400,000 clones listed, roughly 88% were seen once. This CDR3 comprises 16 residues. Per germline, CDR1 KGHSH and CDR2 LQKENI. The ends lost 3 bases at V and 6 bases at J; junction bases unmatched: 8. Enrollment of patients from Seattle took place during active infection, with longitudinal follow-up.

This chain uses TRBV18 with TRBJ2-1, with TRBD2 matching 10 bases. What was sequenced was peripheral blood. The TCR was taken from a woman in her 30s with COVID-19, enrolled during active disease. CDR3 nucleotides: TGTGCCAGCTCACCCGAAACTAGCGGGATCTTCAATGAGCAGTTCTTC. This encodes CASSPETSGIFNEQFF.